This TCR beta chain was documented in a study of regulatory T cells in long-lasting Graves disease (dated by TCRdb to the early 2020s). For the wider study: Antithyroid drugs had been taken for less than 3 months by newly diagnosed Graves' disease patients. Patients with persistent Graves' disease were compared with patients with newly diagnosed Graves' disease using TCR sequencing and RNA sequencing of peripheral blood. The study was conducted in China and was registered as a clinical trial. A total of some 35 samples underwent TCR sequencing, from about 13 patients with persistent Graves' disease and some 20 patients with newly diagnosed Graves' disease.

Reading from cysteine to phenylalanine, the CDR3 counts 15 amino acids. Only the CDR3 part of the read is kept: 45 bases, read in frame from the first base. The germline V gene specifies MDHEN as CDR1 and SYDVKM as CDR2. There are a few counts of this clonotype. Its antigen target is currently unknown. The input lacks base qualities; no much larger clone sits a single base away. Libraries came from multiplex PCR. Instrument used: Illumina HiSeq 4000. iRepertoire HTBI primers and Arm-PCR amplification of CDR3 regions were used to construct TCR beta libraries. PCR products were gel purified before sequencing. As for the original processing: Across samples, 62 TRBV and approximately 15 TRBJ segments were identified and used for gene usage analysis of CDR3 amino acid clonotypes. COPE and FqMerger were used to merge the filtered high-quality paired reads into contigs. BLAST was used to align contigs to the IMGT TRBV, TRBD and TRBJ reference genes, and CDR3 was defined following IMGT. Highly expanded clones were defined as clonotypes with a frequency above 0.1%. Shannon entropy served as the measure of repertoire diversity, while the Gini coefficient captured V-J evenness. A clonotype was considered public if more than one individual shared it. The public reads were run again by TCRdb, first through fastp at Q25 and then through MiXCR, and only productive beta chains were kept. Rows merge per CDR3 protein into single entries with the most common DNA and genes. The V and J calls were not made by the authors but by TCRdb's processing. The sample table records approximately 400,000 distinct CDR3 sequences; just under 15% of these occur just once. Of the sample, 16% falls within the top ten clones.

The investigation overall reported the following: Sequencing and analysis were limited to the TCR beta chain. Because the primary lesion, thyroid tissue, could not be accessed, the study looked at peripheral blood alone. As a limitation, the authors acknowledged that the small sample size may reduce accuracy. TRBV28, TRBJ1-2 and TRBJ2-5 were preferentially used in persistent disease, while TRBV20-1 and TRBJ2-1 were favored in newly diagnosed disease. Patients with persistent disease shared more public clonotypes (about 3,000) than newly diagnosed patients did (roughly 970). Lower TCR Shannon entropy and fewer highly expanded clones were observed in persistent Graves' disease patients than in newly diagnosed patients, which suggested clonal expansion.

The time point label corresponds to: newly diagnosed GD, antithyroid drugs for less than 3 months. For both TCR sequencing and RNA sequencing, RNA was extracted from PBMCs in TRIzol. The diagnosis of Graves' disease followed American Thyroid Association guidelines. Recruitment of patients was carried out at an endocrinology department in Xi'an, China. Each patient gave 8.5 to 9.5 milliliters of peripheral blood, collected in an EDTA anticoagulant tube. Ficoll Paque Plus density gradient separation was used to isolate PBMCs, and no further T cell sorting was performed. An Agilent 2100 Bioanalyzer and agarose gel were used to assess RNA quality, and a NanoDrop 2000 was used to measure RNA concentration. These data also formed part of another study, on T cells in Graves' hyperthyroidism and ophthalmopathy. Looking at the second paper: A patient counted as having stable Graves' hyperthyroidism if no progression to ophthalmopathy occurred over 18 months of follow-up. Hyperthyroidism patients were aged 18 to 65 years and newly diagnosed, with disease duration of less than 2 months. Any patient with an uncontrolled infection, another autoimmune disease, pregnancy or lactation was excluded. Diagnoses were established on the basis of clinical symptoms, serum thyroxine and TRAb, thyroid ultrasound, and orbital computed tomography. The TCR CDR3 was subjected to a first round of RT-PCR using the HTBI primer set and the Qiagen OneStep RT-PCR kit. Most expanded thyroid clonotypes (frequency above 0.001) were also detected in blood, a finding suggesting that blood repertoires may reflect thyroid immune responses. A 13 V-J signature model separated ophthalmopathy from stable hyperthyroidism, with approximately 87% sensitivity and just under 84% specificity in cross-validation and 80%/75% in testing. In validation, progression to ophthalmopathy was predicted by the model with almost 71% sensitivity and 72% to 85% specificity, a median of approximately 7.1 months before onset. TCR V-J signatures able to tell the groups apart were searched for in a discovery cohort of some 100 patients, of whom around 42 had Graves' ophthalmopathy and around 58 had stable Graves' hyperthyroidism. Whether ophthalmopathy could be predicted prospectively was tested in an independent validation cohort made up of roughly 19 hyperthyroidism patients plus 17 patients who later progressed to ophthalmopathy. The 75 to 100 discovery patients were randomly divided into training and test sets at a 7:3 ratio. The study also compared thyroid tissue and blood T-cell repertoires from about 6 Graves' hyperthyroidism patients. After sampling, hyperthyroidism patients received methimazole starting at 30 mg daily, and ophthalmopathy patients received high-dose intravenous methylprednisolone. The libraries were constructed in a second round of multiplex PCR and then size-selected and purified. Libraries were sequenced paired-end with 100 bp reads on an Illumina HiSeq2000. SOAPnuke was used to process the raw data, throwing out any read that contained adapters or uncalled bases, had a mean Phred below 15, or lacked an exact constant-primer or identifier match. High-quality paired reads were merged using COPE v1.2.5, and each unique nucleotide sequence was defined as a clonotype. MiTCR v1.1 was used to align the clonotypes against IMGT TRBV, TRBD and TRBJ reference segments. Analysis was restricted to V-J combinations with a frequency above 0.0001, which covered 99% to 99.2% of repertoires. The TCS score was defined as F50 (clonal expansion) divided by E x V (chaos), with BLOSUM62-based TCRdist calculated between CDR3 peptides within each V-J. Welch's t-statistics and random forest reduced roughly 540 V-J features to 10 to 15, which were used in a naive Bayes classifier (R e1071). No statistical method was used to set the sample size in advance, and investigators knew the group allocation. The paper describes TCR Vbeta CDR3 sequencing of roughly 130 peripheral blood samples, made up of 43 ophthalmopathy patients, 70 to 75 hyperthyroidism patients and 17 progressor patients.

The clonotype comes from a woman aged 30 to 39 with Graves disease. Donor details come from another sample of the same person, matched by shared clones. This chain is built from TRBV28 and TRBJ2-1; 9 bases in between match TRBD2. The better agreement between TRBJ2-5 and the DNA end casts doubt on the J call. The specimen comprised peripheral blood mononuclear cells (PBMCs), sampled at new diagnosis, from a patient treated with antithyroid drugs. Here the CDR3 is given as CASRAPGRGGGTQYF. In nucleotide form, the sequence is TGTGCCAGCAGAGCCCCCGGACGCGGGGGGGGAACCCAGTACTTC.